Following are 32 T cell receptor beta chains from one sample sequenced in a study of T-cell reconstitution after alpha-beta-depleted transplantation in children. A TCRbeta library incorporating unique molecular identifiers was prepared. TCRdb used MiXCR to reprocess the PCR reads, holding one entry per CDR3 protein. The profile shows approximately 400,000 distinct CDR3 sequences, 9.5% to 13% of them singletons. The sequencing here drew on PBMCs from the stem cell graft donor, taken from the stem cell graft. These receptors originate from a human donor who donated a stem cell graft to a child with acute myeloid leukemia.

V gene TRBV7-9 combines with J gene TRBJ2-5; D uncertain. Germline-derived CDR1 and CDR2 are SEHNR and FQNEAQ (reference sequence). The CDR3 is 15 amino acids. Trimming shortened V by 0 bases and J by 1 base, and 9 bases separated the two germline ends. As DNA, the CDR3 is TGTGCCAGCAGCTTAGCAACAGTCCCCCAAGAGACCCAGTACTTC. It codes for CASSLATVPQETQYF.

This clonotype was detected only a few times. This chain uses TRBV12-3 or TRBV12-4 with TRBJ2-3; TRBD1 aligns across 10 bases. The CDR3 length is 13 residues. The ends lost 8 bases at V and 4 bases at J; junction bases unmatched: 3. The CDR3 sequence: CASVGQGSDTQYF. CDR3 in DNA: TGTGCCAGCGTGGGACAGGGGTCAGATACGCAGTATTTT.

The chain couples TRBV12-3 or TRBV12-4 to TRBJ2-1; maybe TRBD1 (7 bases). This CDR3 contains 16 residues. Trimming took off 3 bases at V and 1 base at J, with 13 bases between the two ends. The CDR3 here is CASSFRGVVSYNEQFF. DNA for the CDR3: TGTGCCAGCAGTTTCAGGGGGGTGGTTTCCTACAATGAGCAGTTCTTC.

V gene TRBV29-1 combines with J gene TRBJ2-1; 8 nucleotides match TRBD1. The germline gives CDR1 SQVTM, CDR2 ANQGSEA. V gave up 4 bases and J gave up 0 bases; unmatched junction bases: 5. CDR3 length: 15 amino acids. CDR3 sequence: CSVGTGLGSYNEQFF. The CDR3 DNA is TGCAGCGTTGGGACAGGGTTGGGCTCCTACAATGAGCAGTTCTTC.

This clonotype showed up many times. This sequence joins TRBV6-5 and TRBJ1-2, with D uncertain. The CDR3 is 16 amino acids. Per the germline V gene, CDR1 is MNHEY and CDR2 is SVGAGI. V lost 7 bases and J 1 base, leaving 19 bases between the germline ends. CDR3 amino acids: CASTATGFGLNYGYTF. The DNA for the CDR3 is TGTGCCAGCACCGCGACCGGGTTTGGACTTAACTATGGCTACACCTTC.

This rearrangement joins TRBV29-1 to TRBJ2-7, with 7 bases fitting TRBD1. The V segment lost 3 bases and the J segment 5 bases; nucleotides outside the gene matches: 7. The germline V gene has CDR1 SQVTM and CDR2 ANQGSEA. This CDR3 contains 13 residues. CDR3 coding DNA: TGCAGCGTTGATGGCAGGGGGTTTAACGAGCAGTACTTC. Translated: CSVDGRGFNEQYF.

Ten or more counts support this clonotype. This chain connects TRBV6-1 to TRBJ2-1; D is uncertain. The germline V and J ends were trimmed by 3 bases and 0 bases, with 9 bases remaining between them. The CDR3 totals 15 residues. Per the germline V gene, CDR1 is MNHNS and CDR2 is SASEGT. The chain's CDR3 is CASSDLYPSYNEQFF. DNA of the CDR3: TGTGCCAGCAGTGACCTTTACCCCTCCTACAATGAGCAGTTCTTC.

The rearrangement uses TRBV29-1 and TRBJ2-5; possibly TRBD1 for D (5 bases). The CDR3 is 14 residues long. Germline V gene lookup returns CDR1 SQVTM and CDR2 ANQGSEA. With 3 bases removed from V and 9 bases from J, the gap between germline ends came to 20 bases. The CDR3: CSVETQGVLGSQYF. The CDR3, as DNA: TGCAGCGTTGAGACCCAGGGTGTTCTTGGGTCCCAGTACTTC.

The chain uses TRBV27 and TRBJ2-3; D is possibly TRBD2 (6 bases). Germline values: CDR1 MNHEY, CDR2 SMNVEV (reference sequence). Trimming took 3 bases from V and 4 from J, leaving 14 bases between them. CDR3 length: 15 residues. This chain's CDR3 is CASSFRDSRADTQYF. Here the CDR3 DNA reads TGTGCCAGCAGTTTTAGGGACTCTAGGGCAGATACGCAGTATTTT.

The J gene is TRBJ1-6, the V gene TRBV20-1; TRBD1 matches 7 bases. With 0 bases clipped from V and 8 bases from J, the junction kept 4 bases outside the gene matches. This CDR3 has 14 amino acids. Germline V CDR1 and CDR2: DFQATT, SNEGSKA (reference sequence). This CDR3 is CSARDRQGDSPLHF. In DNA form, the CDR3 reads TGCAGTGCTAGAGATAGACAGGGTGATTCACCCCTCCACTTT.

In its sample, this clonotype was seen a few times. The J gene is TRBJ2-7, the V gene TRBV12-3 or TRBV12-4; 7 bases line up with TRBD1. The CDR3 length is 14 residues. The ends lost 6 bases at V and 3 bases at J; junction bases unmatched: 8. CDR3 region: CASSPRTGNYEQYF. The CDR3 nucleotides read TGTGCCAGCAGCCCCCGGACAGGCAACTACGAGCAGTACTTC.

This clonotype turned up a few times. The chain uses TRBV6-1 and TRBJ2-5; D ambiguous. Germline V gene lookup returns CDR1 MNHNS and CDR2 SASEGT. The CDR3 contains 14 residues. V was shortened by 8 bases and J by 5 bases, with 18 bases between the two germline ends. CDR3 sequence: CASLDSGGLETQYF. The CDR3 DNA is TGTGCCAGCCTAGACTCGGGTGGTTTGGAGACCCAGTACTTC.

The J gene is TRBJ2-1, the V gene TRBV5-5, with D possibly TRBD2 on 6 matching bases. V was trimmed by 1 base and J by 0 bases, leaving 8 bases between them. Germline-derived CDR1 and CDR2 are SGHKS and YYEKEE (reference sequence). The CDR3 is made up of 15 amino acids. The CDR3 DNA reads TGTGCCAGCAGCTTGAGGGAGGCCTCCTACAATGAGCAGTTCTTC. Translation gives CASSLREASYNEQFF.

Only a few counts were recorded for this clonotype. The chain joins TRBV7-2 to TRBJ2-3, with D tentatively TRBD1 or TRBD2 (6 bases each). The V and J ends lost 4 bases and 12 bases respectively, with 23 bases between them. In germline, CDR1 is SGHTA, CDR2 FQGNSA. The CDR3 consists of 15 residues. CDR3 DNA: TGTGCCAGCAGCTCACCGTTGGGGGGCGGGTTCCGTCAGTATTTT. This encodes CASSSPLGGGFRQYF.

The genes are TRBV7-9 and TRBJ2-1; D may be TRBD1 (5 bases). With 5 bases removed from V and 6 bases from J, the gap between germline ends came to 17 bases. CDR3 length equals 15 residues. Germline V gene data show CDR1 as SEHNR and CDR2 as FQNEAQ (reference sequence). The CDR3 bases are TGTGCCAGCAGCCCCCGAAATGACAGAGCCAATGAGCAGTTCTTC. This sequence encodes CASSPRNDRANEQFF.

The chain joins TRBV11-2 to TRBJ2-7; 7 bases are a match to TRBD1. CDR3 length: 13 amino acids. V lost 3 bases and J lost 3; bases outside the gene matches: 2. Germline-derived CDR1 and CDR2 are SGHAT and FQNNGV. Written as DNA, the CDR3 is TGTGCCAGCAGCTTCGGGACAGACTACGAGCAGTACGTC. Encoded protein: CASSFGTDYEQYV.

As concerns this clonotype: A much larger clonotype is one base distant, so this may be a read error. The chain is built from TRBV6-4 and TRBJ2-3; 11 bases are a match to TRBD2. The CDR3 totals 18 residues. Germline V gene lookup returns CDR1 MRHNA and CDR2 SNTAGT. The CDR3, as DNA: TGTACCAGCAGTTTGATAAGACTAGCGGGGTTGCTTATAAATACGCAGTATTTT. Amino acids: CTSSLIRLAGLLINTQYF.

The CDR3 loop reads CASSATQPQHF. CDR3 nucleotide sequence: TGTGCCAGCAGTGCAACGCAGCCCCAGCATTTT. The chain has TRBV6-1 and TRBJ1-5; D remains ambiguous. Per the germline V gene, CDR1 is MNHNS and CDR2 is SASEGT. Trimming removed 4 bases at V and 7 bases at J, with 5 bases between. CDR3 size: 11 residues.

This clonotype was found many times. This chain uses TRBV20-1 with TRBJ2-5; no definite D call. Germline values: CDR1 DFQATT, CDR2 SNEGSKA (reference sequence). With 6 bases removed from V and 4 bases from J, the gap between germline ends came to 9 bases. The CDR3 totals 11 residues. In nucleotides, the CDR3 is TGCAGTGCCCTGGGTATAGAGACCCAGTACTTC. Amino acids: CSALGIETQYF.

This clonotype was recorded many times. The J gene is TRBJ1-1, the V gene TRBV5-1; the D is unclear. CDR3 length equals 14 residues. V shed 2 bases and J shed 5 bases, with 13 bases lying between them. In germline, CDR1 is SGHRS, CDR2 YFSETQ. CDR3 sequence reads: CASSLTEGWTEAFF. CDR3 DNA: TGCGCCAGCAGCTTAACCGAGGGTTGGACTGAAGCTTTCTTT.

Only a few counts were recorded for this clonotype. The rearrangement links TRBV20-1 to TRBJ1-1; possibly TRBD1 for D (6 bases). Germline loops: CDR1 DFQATT, CDR2 SNEGSKA (reference sequence). The CDR3 has 12 residues. The germline V and J ends were trimmed by 6 bases and 2 bases, with 10 bases remaining between them. CDR3 amino acids: CSALRGNTEAFF. The CDR3 coding sequence is TGCAGTGCACTCAGGGGCAACACTGAAGCTTTCTTT.

The rearrangement joins TRBV2 to TRBJ1-5; D call uncertain. Trimming removed 4 bases from V and 2 bases from J, with 9 bases in between. The CDR3 contains 14 residues. CDR1 and CDR2 from the germline V gene are SNHLY and FYNNEI. The DNA for the CDR3 is TGTGCCAGCAGTGTACGCGGGGGCAATCAGCCCCAGCATTTT. Translated, it gives CASSVRGGNQPQHF.

This clonotype turned up a few times. This chain's CDR3 is CSVAQRGGEQYF. DNA for the CDR3: TGCAGCGTTGCGCAACGAGGGGGCGAGCAGTACTTC. The chain links TRBV29-1 to TRBJ2-7, with D possibly being TRBD1 (6 bases). Germline CDR1 and CDR2: SQVTM and ANQGSEA. CDR3 length: 12 amino acids. V lost 4 bases and J 6 bases, leaving 13 bases between the germline ends.

This clonotype turned up a few times. The chain is built from TRBV29-1 and TRBJ2-3, with 10 bases that match TRBD2. The CDR3 extends over 14 amino acids. V lost 7 bases, J lost 0 bases, and 4 bases stayed unmatched. Germline V gene lookup returns CDR1 SQVTM and CDR2 ANQGSEA. CDR3 amino acids: CSARTSGSTDTQYF. The DNA for the CDR3 is TGCAGCGCCCGGACTAGCGGAAGCACAGATACGCAGTATTTT.

The V and J genes are TRBV7-9 and TRBJ2-2; D is perhaps TRBD2 (6 bases). Germline CDR1 SEHNR, CDR2 FQNEAQ (reference sequence). The CDR3 runs 15 residues. V was clipped by 4 bases and J by 7 bases, with 16 bases between them. The DNA for the CDR3 is TGTGCCAGCAGCTCCCCCCGGGACTTAAACGGGGAGCTGTTTTTT. Translation: CASSSPRDLNGELFF.

This clonotype was seen a few times. The chain carries TRBV7-8 and TRBJ2-5, with 10 bases fitting TRBD1. The CDR3 has 16 amino acids. Per the germline V gene, CDR1 is SGHVS and CDR2 is FQNEAQ. With 2 bases clipped from V and 5 bases from J, the junction kept 8 bases outside the gene matches. The CDR3 is CASSLSGTGVGETQYF. The CDR3 nucleotides read TGTGCCAGCAGCTTATCCGGGACAGGGGTGGGGGAGACCCAGTACTTC.

This clonotype was detected only a few times. A much larger clone differs by one base, so this may be a read error. CDR3 amino acids: CASSFGGSPLHF. The CDR3 DNA follows: TGTGCCAGCAGTTTTGGTGGTTCACCCCTCCACTTT. The J gene is TRBJ1-6, the V gene TRBV12-3 or TRBV12-4; D call uncertain. Trimming took 3 bases from V and 9 from J, leaving 6 bases between them. The CDR3 has 12 residues.

A remark on this clonotype: A single base separates this from a much larger clone, so it may be a read error. The rearrangement links TRBV5-8 to TRBJ2-1, with D unresolved. The length of the CDR3 is 13 residues. Germline-derived CDR1 and CDR2 are SGHTS and YDEGEE. The DNA of the CDR3 is TGTGCCAGCAGCTTGGGGATGGGTGATGAGCACTTCTTC. This gives the protein CASSLGMGDEHFF. Full variable domain (outside the CDR3, taken from reference TRBV5-8 and TRBJ2-1): EAGVTQSPTHLIKTRGQQATLRCSPISGHTSVYWYQQALGLGLQFLLWYDEGEERNRGNFPPRFSGRQFPNYSSELNVNALELEDSALYLCASSLGMGDEHFFGPGTRLTVL.

This clonotype was seen many times. The gene calls are TRBV5-1 and TRBJ2-3; 10 bases fit TRBD2. Per the germline V gene, CDR1 is SGHRS and CDR2 is YFSETQ. The V and J ends lost 1 base and 4 bases, in that order; junction bases with no gene match: 6. This CDR3 comprises 16 residues. The CDR3 protein is CASSLRSSGGADTQYF. In nucleotides, the CDR3 is TGCGCCAGCAGCTTGCGGTCCAGCGGGGGGGCAGATACGCAGTATTTT.

This clonotype has ten or more counts. V is TRBV20-1 and J is TRBJ2-4; 8 bases align to TRBD1. With V trimmed by 6 bases and J by 6 bases, 7 bases remained unmatched. The germline CDR1 and CDR2 sequences are DFQATT and SNEGSKA (reference sequence). This CDR3 is 13 amino acids long. Here the CDR3 reads CSAVGQGPNIQYF. The CDR3 DNA reads TGCAGTGCCGTAGGACAGGGTCCAAACATTCAGTACTTC.

This clonotype has more than one count but fewer than ten. CDR3 nucleotide sequence: TGCAGTGCTGGGGCTGGGACAGGGGACTACAATGAGCAGTTCTTC. It encodes CSAGAGTGDYNEQFF. The rearrangement joins TRBV20-1 to TRBJ2-1; 10 bases are shared with TRBD1. The CDR3 is 15 residues long. Germline values: CDR1 DFQATT, CDR2 SNEGSKA (reference sequence). The V segment lost 5 bases and the J segment 3 bases; nucleotides outside the gene matches: 7.

The chain joins TRBV20-1 to TRBJ2-5; tentatively, D is TRBD2 (5 bases). Germline values: CDR1 DFQATT, CDR2 SNEGSKA (reference sequence). The CDR3 spans 15 residues. V dropped 0 bases and J dropped 3 bases, with 14 bases sitting between them. The CDR3 here is CSARDRRGWKETQYF. The DNA for the CDR3 is TGCAGTGCTAGAGATCGGCGCGGGTGGAAAGAGACCCAGTACTTC.